This note documents a single TCR beta chain sequence. Its antigen is not identified. Based on clinical symptoms, serum thyroxine and TRAb, thyroid ultrasound and orbital computed tomography, diagnoses were reached. This sample stems from a study of T cells in Graves' hyperthyroidism and ophthalmopathy. General study results and limits: The model forecast ophthalmopathy, anticipating it by a median approximately 6 months before onset.

Germline V lookup: CDR1 MNHNS, CDR2 SASEGT. V was trimmed by 5 bases and J by 0 bases, leaving 16 bases between them. The CDR3 extends over 16 amino acids. Regions amplified from RNA transcripts were the TCR beta CDR3 regions. The HTBI primer set drove a first-round RT-PCR of the TCR CDR3. Each CDR3 protein is one row after TCRdb ran MiXCR on the multiplex PCR reads. Of about 270,000 distinct CDR3 sequences in the sample, about 20% are singletons; the top ten hold roughly 60%. Sequencing was performed on blood. This TCR was recovered from a young man with Graves' ophthalmopathy. The genes are TRBV6-1 and TRBJ1-2, with D unresolved. This chain's CDR3 is CASSSGGRLPNYGYTF. For the CDR3, the DNA is TGTGCCAGCAGTTCGGGAGGAAGGCTCCCTAACTATGGCTACACCTTC.